This T cell receptor (beta chain) appears in the sequencing data of a study of regulatory T cells in long-lasting Graves disease. Time point denoted: newly diagnosed GD, antithyroid drugs for less than 3 months. The authors made the TCR library using RNA they extracted from PBMCs. This clonotype was recorded at least ten times. Construction of TCR beta libraries relied on iRepertoire HTBI primers and on Arm-PCR targeting CDR3 regions. TCRdb re-called the multiplex PCR reads with MiXCR, one entry per CDR3 protein. The sample shows roughly 520,000 distinct CDR3 sequences, about 12% of them seen only once. In addition, the sample was reused for a study of T cells in Graves' hyperthyroidism and ophthalmopathy. As that report states: The blood repertoire included most of the expanded thyroid clonotypes above 0.001. Ophthalmopathy was identified by the model a median about 6 months ahead of onset.

Sequencing used peripheral blood mononuclear cells (PBMCs), obtained at new diagnosis, from a patient treated with antithyroid drugs. The clonotype was recovered from a woman between 25 and 40 years old with Graves disease.

CDR3 in amino acids: CASSGYVTDTQYF. The CDR3 DNA reads as TGTGCCAGTAGTGGCTACGTGACAGATACGCAGTATTTT. The chain carries TRBV19 and TRBJ2-3, with D hard to call. Germline V gene lookup returns CDR1 LNHDA and CDR2 SQIVND (reference sequence). The CDR3 has 13 residues. With 5 bases removed from V and 3 bases from J, the gap between germline ends came to 9 bases.